This T cell receptor beta chain was profiled in a study of CD8+ T cells in alopecia areata. cDNA reverse transcribed from extracted RNA served as the sequencing template. The data were produced by immunoSEQ multiplex PCR, yet TCRdb's version contains in-frame clones alone and is incomplete. The table includes 150,000 to 200,000 clones, roughly 60% detected once. General study results and limits: The study found TCR sharing across patients less clear than in mice, possibly for HLA reasons. Whether baseline CD8+ expansion is linked to response remains uncertain, given a single nonresponder.

Treatment meaning: oral pan-JAK inhibitor, 5-10 mg twice daily. Germline CDR1 reads GTSNPN; CDR2 reads SVGIG (reference sequence). The CDR3 length is 11 residues. The V and J ends lost 5 bases and 3 bases respectively, with 7 bases between them. A note on this clone: The antigen remains unidentified.

This clonotype originated in a human donor with alopecia areata. The source was CD4+ T cells sorted from blood, collected between weeks 49 and 50, from a patient treated with tofacitinib. This rearrangement joins TRBV30 to TRBJ1-2; D is perhaps TRBD1 (5 bases). This CDR3 is CAWDRDYGYTF. Written as DNA, the CDR3 is TGTGCCTGGGACAGAGACTATGGCTACACCTTC. Together with reference TRBV30 and TRBJ1-2, the CDR3 gives the full variable domain: SQTIHQWPATLVQPVGSPLSLECTVEGTSNPNLYWYRQAAGRGLQLLFYSVGIGQISSEVPQNLSASRPQDRQFILSSKKLLLSDSGFYLCAWDRDYGYTFGSGTRLTVV.